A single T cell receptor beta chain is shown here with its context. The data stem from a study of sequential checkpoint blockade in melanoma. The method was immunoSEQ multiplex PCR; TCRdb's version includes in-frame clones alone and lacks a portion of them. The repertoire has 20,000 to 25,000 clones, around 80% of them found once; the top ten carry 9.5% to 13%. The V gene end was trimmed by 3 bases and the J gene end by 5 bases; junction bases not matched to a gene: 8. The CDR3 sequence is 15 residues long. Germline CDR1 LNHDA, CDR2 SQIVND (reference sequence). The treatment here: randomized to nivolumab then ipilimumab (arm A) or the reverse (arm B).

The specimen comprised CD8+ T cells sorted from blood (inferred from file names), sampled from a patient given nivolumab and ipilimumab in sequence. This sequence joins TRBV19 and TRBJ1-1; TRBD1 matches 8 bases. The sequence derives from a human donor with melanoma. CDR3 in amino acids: CASSIRRTGKTEAFF. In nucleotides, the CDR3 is TGTGCCAGTAGTATCCGCCGGACAGGGAAAACTGAAGCTTTCTTT.